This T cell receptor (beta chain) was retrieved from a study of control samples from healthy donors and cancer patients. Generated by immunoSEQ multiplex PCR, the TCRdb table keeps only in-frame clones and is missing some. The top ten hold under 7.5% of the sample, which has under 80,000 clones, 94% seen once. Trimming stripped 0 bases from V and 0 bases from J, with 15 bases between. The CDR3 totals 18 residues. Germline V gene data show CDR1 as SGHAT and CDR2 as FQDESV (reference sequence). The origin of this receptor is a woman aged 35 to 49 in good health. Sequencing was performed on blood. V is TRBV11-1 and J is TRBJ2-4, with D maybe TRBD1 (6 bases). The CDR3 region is CASSLAGASAGAKNIQYF. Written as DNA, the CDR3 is TGTGCCAGCAGCTTAGCGGGGGCCTCCGCTGGAGCCAAAAACATTCAGTACTTC. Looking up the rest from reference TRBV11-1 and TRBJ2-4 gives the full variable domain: EAEVAQSPRYKITEKSQAVAFWCDPISGHATLYWYRQILGQGPELLVQFQDESVVDDSQLPKDRFSAERLKGVDSTLKIQPAELGDSAMYLCASSLAGASAGAKNIQYFGAGTRLSVL.